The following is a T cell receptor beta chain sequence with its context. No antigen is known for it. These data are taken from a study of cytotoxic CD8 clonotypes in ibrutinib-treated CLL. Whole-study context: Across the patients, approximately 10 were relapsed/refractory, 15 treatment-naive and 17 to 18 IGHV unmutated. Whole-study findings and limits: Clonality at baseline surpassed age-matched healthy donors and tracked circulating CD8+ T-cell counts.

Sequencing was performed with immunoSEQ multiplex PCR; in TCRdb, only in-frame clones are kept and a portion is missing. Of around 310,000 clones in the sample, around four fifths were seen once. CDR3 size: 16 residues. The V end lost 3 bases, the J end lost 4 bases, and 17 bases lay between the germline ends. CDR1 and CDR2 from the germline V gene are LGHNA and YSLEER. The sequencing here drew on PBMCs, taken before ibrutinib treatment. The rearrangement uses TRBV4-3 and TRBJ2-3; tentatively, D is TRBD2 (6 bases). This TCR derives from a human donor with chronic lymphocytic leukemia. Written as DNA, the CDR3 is TGCGCCAGCAGCCAGGGGGGAAAATTTAGCTCAGATACGCAGTATTTT. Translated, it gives CASSQGGKFSSDTQYF.